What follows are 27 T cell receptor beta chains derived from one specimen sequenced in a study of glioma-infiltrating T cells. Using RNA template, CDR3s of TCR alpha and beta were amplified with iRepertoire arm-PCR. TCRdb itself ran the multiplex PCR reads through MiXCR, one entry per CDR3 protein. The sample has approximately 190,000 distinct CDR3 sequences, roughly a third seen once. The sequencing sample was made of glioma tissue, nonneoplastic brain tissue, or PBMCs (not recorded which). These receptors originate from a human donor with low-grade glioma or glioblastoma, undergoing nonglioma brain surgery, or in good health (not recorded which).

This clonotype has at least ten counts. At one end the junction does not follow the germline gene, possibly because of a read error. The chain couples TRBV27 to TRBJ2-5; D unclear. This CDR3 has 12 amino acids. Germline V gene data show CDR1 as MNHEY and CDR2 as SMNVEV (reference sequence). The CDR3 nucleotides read TGTGCCAGCAGCCTCCCCCAAGGGACCCAGTACTTC. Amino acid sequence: CASSLPQGTQYF.

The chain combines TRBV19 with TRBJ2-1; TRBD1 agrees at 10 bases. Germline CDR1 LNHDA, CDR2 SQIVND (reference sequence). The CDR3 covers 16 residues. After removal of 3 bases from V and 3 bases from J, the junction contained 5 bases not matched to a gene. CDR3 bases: TGTGCCAGTAGTATTAGGAGGACAGGGGGCTACAATGAGCAGTTCTTC. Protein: CASSIRRTGGYNEQFF.

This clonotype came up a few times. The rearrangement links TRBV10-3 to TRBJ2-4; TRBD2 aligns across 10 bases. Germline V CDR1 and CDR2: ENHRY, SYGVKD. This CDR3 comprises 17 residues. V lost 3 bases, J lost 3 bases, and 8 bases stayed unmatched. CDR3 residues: CAISDSGRARGKNIQYF. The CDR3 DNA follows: TGTGCCATCAGTGACAGCGGGAGGGCTCGGGGCAAAAACATTCAGTACTTC.

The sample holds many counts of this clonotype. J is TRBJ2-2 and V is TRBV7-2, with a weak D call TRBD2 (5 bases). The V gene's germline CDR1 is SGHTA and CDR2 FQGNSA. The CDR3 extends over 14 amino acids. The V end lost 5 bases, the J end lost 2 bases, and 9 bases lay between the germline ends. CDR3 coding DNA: TGTGCCAGCAGCCCTGACTATAACACCGGGGAGCTGTTTTTT. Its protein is CASSPDYNTGELFF. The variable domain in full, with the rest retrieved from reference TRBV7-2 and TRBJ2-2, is GAGVSQSPSNKVTEKGKDVELRCDPISGHTALYWYRQSLGQGLEFLIYFQGNSAPDKSGLPSDRFSAERTGGSVSTLTIQRTQQEDSAVYLCASSPDYNTGELFFGEGSRLTVL.

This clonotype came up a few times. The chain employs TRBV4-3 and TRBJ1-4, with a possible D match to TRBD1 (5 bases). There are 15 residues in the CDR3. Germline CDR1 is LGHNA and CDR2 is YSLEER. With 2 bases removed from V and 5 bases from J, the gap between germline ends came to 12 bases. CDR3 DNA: TGCGCCAGCAGCCAAATGTCTGGGGCCAATGAAAAACTGTTTTTT. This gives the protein CASSQMSGANEKLFF.

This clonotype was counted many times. This CDR3 reads CASSFGRELETQYF. The CDR3 nucleotides are TGTGCCAGCAGTTTCGGGCGGGAGCTTGAGACCCAGTACTTC. The chain is built from TRBV27 and TRBJ2-5, with 7 bases matching TRBD2. The CDR3 is 14 amino acids. V shed 3 bases, J shed 5 bases, and the junction held 6 bases outside the gene matches. The germline CDR1 and CDR2 sequences are MNHEY and SMNVEV (reference sequence).

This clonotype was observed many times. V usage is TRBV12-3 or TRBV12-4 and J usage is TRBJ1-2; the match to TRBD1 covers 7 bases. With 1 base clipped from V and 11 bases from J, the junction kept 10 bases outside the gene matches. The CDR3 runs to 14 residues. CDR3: CASSLVVTGTGYTF. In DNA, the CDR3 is TGTGCCAGCAGTTTAGTGGTGACAGGGACGGGTTACACCTTC.

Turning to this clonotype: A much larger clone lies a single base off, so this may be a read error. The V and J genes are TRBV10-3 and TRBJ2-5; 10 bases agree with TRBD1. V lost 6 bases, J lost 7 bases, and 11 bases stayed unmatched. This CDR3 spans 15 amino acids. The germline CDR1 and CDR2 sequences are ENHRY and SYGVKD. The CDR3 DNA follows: TGTGCCATCAGCCCCGGGACAGGGGTGTTGGGGACCCAGTACTTC. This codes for CAISPGTGVLGTQYF.

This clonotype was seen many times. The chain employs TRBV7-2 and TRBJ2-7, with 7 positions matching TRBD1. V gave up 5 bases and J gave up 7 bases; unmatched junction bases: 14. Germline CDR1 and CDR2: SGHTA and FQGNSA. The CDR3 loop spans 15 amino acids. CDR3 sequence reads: CASSHPRQGLREQYF. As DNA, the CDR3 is TGTGCCAGCAGCCACCCACGACAGGGTCTGCGGGAGCAGTACTTC.

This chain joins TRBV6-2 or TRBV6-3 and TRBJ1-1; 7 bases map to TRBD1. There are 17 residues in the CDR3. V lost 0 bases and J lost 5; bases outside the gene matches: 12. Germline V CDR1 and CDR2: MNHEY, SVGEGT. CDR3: CASSYSGQRIKGTEAFF. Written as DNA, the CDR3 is TGTGCCAGCAGTTACTCGGGACAGCGAATCAAGGGGACTGAAGCTTTCTTT.

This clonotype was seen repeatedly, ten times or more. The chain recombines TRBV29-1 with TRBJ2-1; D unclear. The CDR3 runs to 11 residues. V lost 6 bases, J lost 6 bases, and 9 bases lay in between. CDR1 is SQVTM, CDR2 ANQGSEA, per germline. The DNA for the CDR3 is TGCAGCGTCGCTTTTGGCAATGAGCAGTTCTTC. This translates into CSVAFGNEQFF.

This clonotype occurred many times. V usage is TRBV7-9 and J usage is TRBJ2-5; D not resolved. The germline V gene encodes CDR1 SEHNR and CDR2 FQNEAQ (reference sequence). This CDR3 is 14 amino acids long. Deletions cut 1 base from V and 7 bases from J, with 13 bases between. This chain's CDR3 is CASSLEGPSGTQYF. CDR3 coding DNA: TGTGCCAGCAGCTTAGAAGGGCCGTCTGGGACCCAGTACTTC.

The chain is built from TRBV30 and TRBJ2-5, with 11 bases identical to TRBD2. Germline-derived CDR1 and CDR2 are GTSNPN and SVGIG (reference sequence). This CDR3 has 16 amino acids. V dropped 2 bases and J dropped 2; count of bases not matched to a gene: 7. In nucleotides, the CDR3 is TGTGCCTGGAGTCGCCTAGCGGGAGGCACACAAGAGACCCAGTACTTC. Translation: CAWSRLAGGTQETQYF.

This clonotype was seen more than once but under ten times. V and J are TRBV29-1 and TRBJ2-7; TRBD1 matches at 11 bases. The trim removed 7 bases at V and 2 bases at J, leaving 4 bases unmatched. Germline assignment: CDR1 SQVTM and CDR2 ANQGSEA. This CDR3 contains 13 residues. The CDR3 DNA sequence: TGCAGCGCGGGGACAGGGGGGACCTACGAGCAGTACTTC. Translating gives CSAGTGGTYEQYF.

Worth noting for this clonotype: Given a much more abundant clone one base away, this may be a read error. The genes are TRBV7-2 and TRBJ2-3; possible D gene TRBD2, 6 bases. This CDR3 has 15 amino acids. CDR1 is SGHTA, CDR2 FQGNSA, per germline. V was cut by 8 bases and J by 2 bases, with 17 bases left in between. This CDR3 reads CASSGGGLLTDTQYF. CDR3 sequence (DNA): TGTGCCAGCTCAGGTGGGGGGTTGCTCACAGATACGCAGTATTTT.

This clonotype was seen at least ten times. CDR3 sequence (DNA): TGTGCTAGTGGTCCGCTAGGGTCCGTTCGTGAAGCTTTCTTT. Translating gives CASGPLGSVREAFF. V gene TRBV12-5 combines with J gene TRBJ1-1; D gene unclear. The V gene lost 5 bases and the J gene lost 7 bases, with 17 bases spanning the gap. The CDR3 loop spans 14 amino acids. From germline, CDR1 is LGHNT and CDR2 FRNRAP.

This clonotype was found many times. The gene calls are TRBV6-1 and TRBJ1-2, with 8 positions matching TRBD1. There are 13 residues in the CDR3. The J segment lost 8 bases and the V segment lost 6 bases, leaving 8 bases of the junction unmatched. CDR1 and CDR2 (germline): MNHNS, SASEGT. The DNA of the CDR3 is TGTGCCAGCAGCCCGGACAGGGTTGGAGGCTACACCTTC. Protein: CASSPDRVGGYTF.

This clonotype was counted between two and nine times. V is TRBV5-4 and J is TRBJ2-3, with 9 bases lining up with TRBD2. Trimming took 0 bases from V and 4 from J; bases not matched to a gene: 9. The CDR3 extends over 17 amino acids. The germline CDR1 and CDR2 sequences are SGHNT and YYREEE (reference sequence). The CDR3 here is CASSLARLAGQADTQYF. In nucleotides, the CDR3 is TGTGCCAGCAGCTTGGCCAGGCTAGCGGGACAAGCAGATACGCAGTATTTT.

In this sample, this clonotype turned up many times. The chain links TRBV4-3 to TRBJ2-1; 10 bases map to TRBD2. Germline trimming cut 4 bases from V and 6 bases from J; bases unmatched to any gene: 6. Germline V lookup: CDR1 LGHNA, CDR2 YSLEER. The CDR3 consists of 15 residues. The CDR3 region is CASSRGTSVPNEQFF. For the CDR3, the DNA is TGCGCCAGCAGCCGAGGGACTAGCGTCCCCAATGAGCAGTTCTTC.

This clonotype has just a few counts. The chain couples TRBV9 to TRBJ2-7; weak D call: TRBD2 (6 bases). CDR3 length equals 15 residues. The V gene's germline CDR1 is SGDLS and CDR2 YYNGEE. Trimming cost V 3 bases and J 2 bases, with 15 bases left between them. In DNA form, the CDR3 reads TGTGCCAGCAGCGCCAGTGGAGGGTCGCCCTACGAGCAGTACTTC. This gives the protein CASSASGGSPYEQYF.

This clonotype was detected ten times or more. The CDR3 region has the DNA TGTGCCAGCAGCTCCCTTACCCCGGGTGAGCAGTTCTTC. The encoded protein is CASSSLTPGEQFF. The V and J genes are TRBV7-9 and TRBJ2-1; D unclear. CDR1 and CDR2 (germline): SEHNR, FQNEAQ (reference sequence). V was cut by 4 bases and J by 9 bases, with 13 bases left in between. The CDR3 covers 13 residues.

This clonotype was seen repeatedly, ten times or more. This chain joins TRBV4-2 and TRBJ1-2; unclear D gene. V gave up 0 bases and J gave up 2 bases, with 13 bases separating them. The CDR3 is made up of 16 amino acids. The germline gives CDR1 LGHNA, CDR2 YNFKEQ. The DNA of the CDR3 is TGTGCCAGCAGCCAAGATCTAACAGTTCCCAACTATGGCTACACCTTC. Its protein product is CASSQDLTVPNYGYTF.

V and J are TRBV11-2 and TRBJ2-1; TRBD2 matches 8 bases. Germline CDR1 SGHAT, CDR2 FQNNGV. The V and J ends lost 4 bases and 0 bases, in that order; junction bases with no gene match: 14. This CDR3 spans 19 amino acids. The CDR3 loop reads CASSSDLGLAGFSYNEQFF. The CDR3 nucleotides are TGTGCCAGCAGCTCCGATTTAGGGCTAGCGGGCTTCTCCTACAATGAGCAGTTCTTC.

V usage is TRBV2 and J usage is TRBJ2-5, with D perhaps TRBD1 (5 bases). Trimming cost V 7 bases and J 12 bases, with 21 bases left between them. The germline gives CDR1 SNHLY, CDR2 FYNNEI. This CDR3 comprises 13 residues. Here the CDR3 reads CASNWWGHETEYF. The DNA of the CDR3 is TGTGCCAGCAATTGGTGGGGTCACGAGACAGAGTACTTC.

The CDR3 protein is CASSLTSGPDYGYTF. CDR3 nucleotide sequence: TGTGCCAGCAGTTTAACCTCGGGACCGGACTATGGCTACACCTTC. The chain links TRBV6-9 to TRBJ1-2; maybe TRBD1 (5 bases). Trimming stripped 4 bases from V and 3 bases from J, with 15 bases between. CDR3 length equals 15 residues. The germline gives CDR1 MNHGY, CDR2 SVAAGI.

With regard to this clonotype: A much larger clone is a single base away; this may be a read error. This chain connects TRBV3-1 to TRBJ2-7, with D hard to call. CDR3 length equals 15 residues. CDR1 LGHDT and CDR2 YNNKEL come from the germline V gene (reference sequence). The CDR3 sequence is CARSQEQVRSYEQYF. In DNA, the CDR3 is TGTGCCAGAAGCCAAGAACAAGTTCGGTCCTACGAGCAGTACTTC.

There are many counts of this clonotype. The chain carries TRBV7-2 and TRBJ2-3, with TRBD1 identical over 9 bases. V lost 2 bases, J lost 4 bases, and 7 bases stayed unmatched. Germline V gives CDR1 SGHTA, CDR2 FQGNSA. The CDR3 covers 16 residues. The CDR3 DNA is TGTGCCAGCAGCTTATATACAGGGGGCGGGGCAGATACGCAGTATTTT. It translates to CASSLYTGGGADTQYF.